This TCR beta chain was captured in a study of blood T cell repertoires in COVID-19. The wider study: Both acute and convalescent COVID-19 samples were obtained from the United States, Italy and Spain. T cells, B-cell-depleted T cells, or PBMCs provided the cDNA or gDNA that served as material.

This table comes from immunoSEQ multiplex PCR, and its TCRdb copy is limited to in-frame clones, with some not included. The data contain 210,000 or so clones, less than 90% of them singletons. Germline loops: CDR1 MNHEY, CDR2 SMNVEV (reference sequence). Trimming took 3 bases from V and 4 from J; bases not matched to a gene: 8. The CDR3 extends over 15 amino acids. The receptor was isolated from a woman between 45 and 65 years old with acute or convalescent COVID-19. The specimen sequenced was peripheral blood. The genes are TRBV27 and TRBJ1-2, with 7 bases aligning to TRBD1. Written as DNA, the CDR3 is TGTGCCAGCAGTTTTTCGACAGGGTCGGGCTATGGCTACACCTTC. As protein: CASSFSTGSGYGYTF.